This T cell receptor (beta chain) was identified in a study of blood T cell repertoires in COVID-19. Background on the study: Researchers got acute and convalescent COVID-19 samples from the United States, Italy and Spain. T cells, B-cell-depleted T cells, or PBMCs provided the cDNA or gDNA that served as material.

As processed by the authors: The assay estimated nucleated cells by amplifying reference gene primers. Profiling relied on immunoSEQ multiplex PCR, and the TCRdb table lists in-frame clones only, not all of them. For V, J and clone size, that table is used; D and trimming come from the DNA. The sample yields about 200,000 clones, 75% to 90% seen once. Germline V gene sequence: CDR1 MNHNY, CDR2 SVGAGI (reference sequence). CDR3 length: 15 residues. Between the trimmed V and J ends, which lost 5 bases and 6 bases, there was a span of 20 bases. This clone appeared once. This receptor was obtained from a human donor in a cohort sampled during active COVID-19. The V call is TRBV6-6, the J call TRBJ2-7; tentative D call: TRBD2 (6 bases). Input material: peripheral blood. The CDR3 spells CASSPIRDSPSEQYF. CDR3 sequence (DNA): TGTGCCAGCAGTCCTATCCGGGACTCTCCCAGCGAGCAGTACTTC.